Following are 27 T cell receptor beta chains from one sample sequenced in a study of blood T cell repertoires in COVID-19. The repertoire was sequenced with immunoSEQ multiplex PCR; TCRdb's copy has only in-frame clones and lacks some. This sample yields roughly 52,000 clones, of which about nine tenths are seen a single time; roughly 3.4% belongs to the top ten. Material for sequencing was peripheral blood. Source of these receptors: a man aged 35 to 55 with COVID-19, enrolled during active disease.

V is TRBV2 and J is TRBJ1-2; weak D call: TRBD1 (5 bases). V was cut by 5 bases and J by 3 bases, with 16 bases left in between. The CDR3 is made up of 15 amino acids. Germline V gene sequence: CDR1 SNHLY, CDR2 FYNNEI. The CDR3 sequence is CASSSEGAGDYGYTF. The DNA of the CDR3 is TGTGCCAGCAGTTCGGAAGGGGCCGGAGACTATGGCTACACCTTC. Based on the CDR3 plus reference TRBV2 and TRBJ1-2, the full variable domain is EPEVTQTPSHQVTQMGQEVILRCVPISNHLYFYWYRQILGQKVEFLVSFYNNEISEKSEIFDDQFSVERPDGSNFTLKIRSTKLEDSAMYFCASSSEGAGDYGYTFGSGTRLTVV.

The chain combines TRBV4-2 with TRBJ2-7; 11 positions match TRBD2. J lost 3 bases, V lost 6 bases, and 4 bases had no gene match. Germline V lookup: CDR1 LGHNA, CDR2 YNFKEQ. The CDR3 consists of 14 residues. This CDR3 is CASRTSGARYEQYF. The CDR3 DNA reads as TGTGCCAGCAGGACTAGCGGGGCCCGCTACGAGCAGTACTTC.

The chain joins TRBV27 to TRBJ1-2; 8 nucleotides agree with TRBD1. J gave up 2 bases and V 4 bases, and 3 bases lay outside the gene matches. CDR3 length: 14 amino acids. In germline, CDR1 is MNHEY, CDR2 SMNVEV (reference sequence). The DNA for the CDR3 is TGTGCCAGCAGTTACAGGGGGTTAAACTATGGCTACACCTTC. This sequence encodes CASSYRGLNYGYTF.

This chain joins TRBV20-1 and TRBJ2-3, with 7 nucleotides matching TRBD2. The CDR3 loop spans 11 amino acids. CDR1 is DFQATT, CDR2 SNEGSKA, per germline (reference sequence). V shed 7 bases, J shed 5 bases, and the junction held 3 bases outside the gene matches. This chain's CDR3 is CSESSGDTQYF. The CDR3 DNA is TGCAGTGAATCTAGCGGAGATACGCAGTATTTT.

This sequence joins TRBV27 and TRBJ2-3; 9 positions agree with TRBD2. The CDR3 contains 15 residues. Trimming removed 3 bases from V and 5 bases from J; junction bases left unmatched: 6. Germline V gene lookup returns CDR1 MNHEY and CDR2 SMNVEV (reference sequence). CDR3 amino acids: CASSFWAGGEDTQYF. The CDR3 nucleotides read TGTGCCAGCAGTTTTTGGGCGGGGGGGGAAGATACGCAGTATTTT.

The V gene is TRBV30, the J gene TRBJ2-1; D is undetermined. Deletions cut 2 bases from V and 6 bases from J, with 11 bases between. Germline-derived CDR1 and CDR2 are GTSNPN and SVGIG (reference sequence). The CDR3 runs 13 residues. This CDR3 reads CAWSSANGNEQFF. For the CDR3, the DNA is TGTGCCTGGAGTTCCGCTAACGGCAATGAGCAGTTCTTC.

V and J are TRBV27 and TRBJ2-6; possible D gene TRBD1, 6 bases. CDR3 length: 17 residues. V gave up 1 base and J gave up 0 bases, with 10 bases separating them. The V gene's germline CDR1 is MNHEY and CDR2 SMNVEV (reference sequence). CDR3 sequence reads: CASSLLGAHSGANVLTF. DNA of the CDR3: TGTGCCAGCAGTTTATTGGGGGCCCACTCTGGGGCCAACGTCCTGACTTTC.

The chain uses TRBV11-3 and TRBJ2-3, with 9 nucleotides matching TRBD2. Germline lookup yields CDR1 SGHNT and CDR2 YENEEA. The trim removed 0 bases at V and 9 bases at J, leaving 10 bases unmatched. There are 16 residues in the CDR3. CDR3 sequence (DNA): TGTGCCAGCAGCTTAGACGAGGCGGGGGGGCGGAAAACGCAGTATTTT. Protein sequence: CASSLDEAGGRKTQYF.

V usage is TRBV19 and J usage is TRBJ2-3, with 9 bases lining up with TRBD2. Germline loops: CDR1 LNHDA, CDR2 SQIVND (reference sequence). The length of the CDR3 is 18 residues. V gave up 3 bases and J gave up 4 bases; unmatched junction bases: 14. The CDR3 loop is CASSIGPSGANGADTQYF. DNA of the CDR3: TGTGCCAGTAGTATTGGTCCTAGCGGGGCCAATGGGGCAGATACGCAGTATTTT.

The chain links TRBV30 to TRBJ1-2, with D possibly being TRBD1 (6 bases). Germline CDR1 is GTSNPN and CDR2 is SVGIG (reference sequence). The CDR3 sequence is 14 residues long. V was trimmed by 2 bases and J by 4 bases, leaving 14 bases between them. CDR3 coding DNA: TGTGCCTGGAGTTTCACAGGGAAAGGCTATGGCTACACCTTC. This gives the protein CAWSFTGKGYGYTF.

This chain links TRBV4-1 with TRBJ2-2, with D perhaps TRBD2 (6 bases). Germline lookup yields CDR1 MGHRA and CDR2 YSYEKL. V was cut by 3 bases and J by 4 bases, with 15 bases left in between. The CDR3 is 16 amino acids. The CDR3: CASSHKVLAITGELFF. CDR3 in DNA: TGCGCCAGCAGCCATAAGGTCCTAGCGATCACCGGGGAGCTGTTTTTT.

This chain uses TRBV18 with TRBJ2-3; 7 nucleotides match TRBD1. The CDR3 extends over 15 amino acids. Germline V gene data show CDR1 as KGHSH and CDR2 as LQKENI. The V and J ends lost 5 bases and 2 bases, in that order; junction bases with no gene match: 7. CDR3 residues: CASSVRQGNTDTQYF. The CDR3 nucleotides are TGTGCCAGCTCAGTAAGACAGGGCAACACAGATACGCAGTATTTT.

The chain has TRBV28 and TRBJ2-6; D gene ambiguous. The CDR3 spans 16 residues. Germline V CDR1 and CDR2: MDHEN, SYDVKM. V gave up 0 bases and J gave up 0 bases, with 6 bases separating them. The CDR3 reads CASSLWAVSGANVLTF. The DNA of the CDR3 is TGTGCCAGCAGTTTATGGGCAGTCTCTGGGGCCAACGTCCTGACTTTC. The entire variable domain, with the rest obtained from reference TRBV28 and TRBJ2-6, is as follows: DVKVTQSSRYLVKRTGEKVFLECVQDMDHENMFWYRQDPGLGLRLIYFSYDVKMKEKGDIPEGYSVSREKKERFSLILESASTNQTSMYLCASSLWAVSGANVLTFGAGSRLTVL.

V and J are TRBV28 and TRBJ1-1; a weak D match, TRBD1 (6 bases). V dropped 7 bases and J dropped 3 bases, with 15 bases sitting between them. CDR1 MDHEN and CDR2 SYDVKM come from the germline V gene. This CDR3 contains 14 residues. CDR3 DNA sequence: TGTGCCAGCACCCCTGGGGGGGGCCACACTGAAGCTTTCTTT. Translated: CASTPGGGHTEAFF. The complete variable domain, with remaining parts taken from reference TRBV28 and TRBJ1-1, reads DVKVTQSSRYLVKRTGEKVFLECVQDMDHENMFWYRQDPGLGLRLIYFSYDVKMKEKGDIPEGYSVSREKKERFSLILESASTNQTSMYLCASTPGGGHTEAFFGQGTRLTVV.

To note about this clone: Its ends do not fully match the called genes, so a read error is possible. The CDR3 protein is CASSLLGLAAFF. CDR3 in DNA: TGTGCCAGCAGTTTACTGGGACTAGCGGCCTTCTTC. This chain uses TRBV28 with TRBJ2-7; 11 positions match TRBD2. The V gene's germline CDR1 is MDHEN and CDR2 SYDVKM. The CDR3 runs 12 residues.

V usage is TRBV10-3 and J usage is TRBJ1-5; 10 positions agree with TRBD1. The CDR3 is made up of 15 amino acids. In germline, CDR1 is ENHRY, CDR2 SYGVKD. With V trimmed by 5 bases and J by 6 bases, 7 bases remained unmatched. DNA for the CDR3: TGTGCCATCAGTCCGGACAGGGGGGATGGTCAGCCCCAGCATTTT. The encoded protein is CAISPDRGDGQPQHF.

The chain carries TRBV28 and TRBJ2-4; D call uncertain. Germline CDR1 MDHEN, CDR2 SYDVKM. The V end was cut by 6 bases, the J end by 8 bases, with 11 bases between. The CDR3 extends over 12 amino acids. The CDR3, as DNA: TGTGCCAGCAGCCCCCCGGGTCACATTCAGTACTTC. It translates to CASSPPGHIQYF.

The V call is TRBV5-6, the J call TRBJ1-4; a weak D match, TRBD1 (6 bases). The CDR3 has 13 residues. V was cut by 4 bases and J by 5 bases, with 9 bases left in between. Looked up from germline, CDR1 is SGHDT and CDR2 is YYEEEE. DNA of the CDR3: TGTGCCAGCAGCGGCACAGGGAATGAAAAACTGTTTTTT. Translating it yields CASSGTGNEKLFF.

This clone has a single count. The chain joins TRBV6-5 to TRBJ1-2, with 9 bases matching TRBD1. The CDR3 spans 14 residues. Germline V gives CDR1 MNHEY, CDR2 SVGAGI. The V gene end was trimmed by 1 base and the J gene end by 8 bases; junction bases not matched to a gene: 5. This chain's CDR3 is CASSYYGTGNGYTF. CDR3 nucleotide sequence: TGTGCCAGCAGTTACTATGGGACAGGGAACGGCTACACCTTC.

This sequence joins TRBV28 and TRBJ2-5, with 7 bases lining up with TRBD1. This CDR3 has 14 residues. Germline V gene sequence: CDR1 MDHEN, CDR2 SYDVKM. The ends lost 2 bases at V and 4 bases at J; junction bases unmatched: 4. The CDR3 sequence: CASSLPTGSETQYF. The CDR3 nucleotides are TGTGCCAGCAGTTTACCGACAGGGTCAGAGACCCAGTACTTC.

This clone has only a few counts. V is TRBV19 and J is TRBJ1-4, with D possibly being TRBD1 (6 bases). Germline V gene lookup returns CDR1 LNHDA and CDR2 SQIVND (reference sequence). The CDR3 is 16 amino acids. V gave up 0 bases and J gave up 3 bases, with 11 bases separating them. DNA of the CDR3: TGTGCCAGTAGTATAGAGGCAGACAGGTCTAATGAAAAACTGTTTTTT. Its protein product is CASSIEADRSNEKLFF.

The chain carries TRBV28 and TRBJ2-5; 10 bases line up with TRBD1. Unmatched junction bases numbered 8, after V lost 5 bases and J lost 5 bases. Germline assignment: CDR1 MDHEN and CDR2 SYDVKM. The CDR3 totals 15 residues. The CDR3 nucleotides read TGTGCCAGCAGTCAGCGGACAGGGGGAGGCGAGACCCAGTACTTC. It translates to CASSQRTGGGETQYF.

The chain recombines TRBV5-1 with TRBJ2-2; D not certain. Germline V gene lookup returns CDR1 SGHRS and CDR2 YFSETQ. The germline V and J ends were trimmed by 2 bases and 5 bases, with 13 bases remaining between them. The CDR3 has 15 residues. The DNA for the CDR3 is TGCGCCAGCAGCTTTGACATAACATCTACCGGGGAGCTGTTTTTT. Translation: CASSFDITSTGELFF.

The rearrangement uses TRBV11-2 and TRBJ1-1; 9 bases agree with TRBD1. Losses at the gene ends were 5 bases for V and 5 bases for J; bases not matched to a gene: 15. CDR1 and CDR2 from the germline V gene are SGHAT and FQNNGV. The CDR3 is made up of 17 amino acids. The CDR3 coding sequence is TGTGCCAGCAGCCCCCGGACAGGGGACGGGGCGTGGACTGAAGCTTTCTTT. It is translated as CASSPRTGDGAWTEAFF.

The chain carries TRBV12-3 or TRBV12-4 and TRBJ2-5; D perhaps matches TRBD2 (5 bases). Trimming took 3 bases from V and 2 from J, leaving 7 bases between them. The CDR3 has 13 amino acids. Here the CDR3 reads CASSFSGQETQYF. The CDR3 bases are TGTGCCAGCAGTTTCAGCGGACAAGAGACCCAGTACTTC.

This clone was picked up one time. CDR3: CASSFDRGFAWEQYF. The CDR3 DNA reads TGCGCCAGCAGCTTTGACAGGGGGTTCGCCTGGGAGCAGTACTTC. The J gene is TRBJ2-7, the V gene TRBV10-2; TRBD1 matches 9 bases. The CDR3 is 15 residues long. Germline CDR1 reads WSHSY; CDR2 reads SAAADI. The V gene end was trimmed by 6 bases and the J gene end by 7 bases; junction bases not matched to a gene: 13.

The V call is TRBV18, the J call TRBJ1-1; D is possibly TRBD1 (5 bases). The length of the CDR3 is 15 residues. Germline V gene sequence: CDR1 KGHSH, CDR2 LQKENI. With 1 base removed from V and 8 bases from J, the gap between germline ends came to 17 bases. The CDR3 is CASSPQAGTLKEAFF. CDR3 nucleotide sequence: TGTGCCAGCTCACCACAGGCAGGGACTCTGAAGGAAGCTTTCTTT.